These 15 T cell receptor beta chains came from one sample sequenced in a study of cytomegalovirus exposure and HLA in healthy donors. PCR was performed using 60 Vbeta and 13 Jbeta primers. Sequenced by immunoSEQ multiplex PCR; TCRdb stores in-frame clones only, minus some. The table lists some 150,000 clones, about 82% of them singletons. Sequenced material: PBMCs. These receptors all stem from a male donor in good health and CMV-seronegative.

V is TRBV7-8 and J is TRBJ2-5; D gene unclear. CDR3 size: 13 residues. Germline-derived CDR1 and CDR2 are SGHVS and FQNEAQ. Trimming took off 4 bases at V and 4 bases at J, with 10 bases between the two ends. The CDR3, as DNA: TGTGCCAGCAGCTCACGGCCGGGAGAGACCCAGTACTTC. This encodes CASSSRPGETQYF. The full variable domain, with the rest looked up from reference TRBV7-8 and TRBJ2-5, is GAGVSQSPRYKVAKRGQDVALRCDPISGHVSLFWYQQALGQGPEFLTYFQNEAQLDKSGLPSDRFFAERPEGSVSTLKIQRTQQEDSAVYLCASSSRPGETQYFGPGTRLLVL.

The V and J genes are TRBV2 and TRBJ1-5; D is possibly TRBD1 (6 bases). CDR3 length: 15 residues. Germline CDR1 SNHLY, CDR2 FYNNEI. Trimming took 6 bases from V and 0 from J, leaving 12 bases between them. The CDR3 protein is CASRYQGYSNQPQHF. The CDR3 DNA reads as TGTGCCAGCAGGTACCAGGGGTATAGCAATCAGCCCCAGCATTTT.

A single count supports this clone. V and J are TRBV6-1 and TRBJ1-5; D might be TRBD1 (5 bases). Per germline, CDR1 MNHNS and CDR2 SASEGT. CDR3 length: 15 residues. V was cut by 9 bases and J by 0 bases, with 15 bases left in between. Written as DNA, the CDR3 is TGTGCCAGTCACCTAATCGGGGGTAGCAATCAGCCCCAGCATTTT. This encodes CASHLIGGSNQPQHF.

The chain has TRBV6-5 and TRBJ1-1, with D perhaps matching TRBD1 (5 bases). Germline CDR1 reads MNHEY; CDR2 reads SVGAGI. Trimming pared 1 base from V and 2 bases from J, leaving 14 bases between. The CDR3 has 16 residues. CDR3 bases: TGTGCCAGCAGTTACTTTACAGGCAGGGCTAACACTGAAGCTTTCTTT. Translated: CASSYFTGRANTEAFF.

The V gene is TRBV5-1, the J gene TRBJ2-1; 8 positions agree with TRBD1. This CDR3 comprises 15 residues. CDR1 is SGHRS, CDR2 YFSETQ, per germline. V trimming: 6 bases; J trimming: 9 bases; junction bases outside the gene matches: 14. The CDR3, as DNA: TGCGCCAGCACCCCGGAGACAGGGGAATTAGGTGAGCAGTTCTTC. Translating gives CASTPETGELGEQFF.

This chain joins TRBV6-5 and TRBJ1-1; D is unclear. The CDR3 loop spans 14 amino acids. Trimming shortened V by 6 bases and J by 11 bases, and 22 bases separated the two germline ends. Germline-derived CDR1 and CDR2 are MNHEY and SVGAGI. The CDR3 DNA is TGTGCCAGCAGAGACTTCCCCGGTAGTAGGTATGCTTTCTTT. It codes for CASRDFPGSRYAFF.

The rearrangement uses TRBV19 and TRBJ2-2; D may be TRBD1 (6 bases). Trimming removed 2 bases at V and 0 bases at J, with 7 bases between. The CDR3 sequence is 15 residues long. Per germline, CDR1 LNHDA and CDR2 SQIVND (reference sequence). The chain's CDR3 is CASSIRGSNTGELFF. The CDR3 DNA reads TGTGCCAGTAGTATAAGGGGGTCGAACACCGGGGAGCTGTTTTTT.

This CDR3 is CASSPVTGWRQETQYF. CDR3 bases: TGTGCCAGCAGCCCAGTGACAGGGTGGCGACAAGAGACCCAGTACTTC. V gene TRBV7-8 combines with J gene TRBJ2-5; 7 bases line up with TRBD1. The V gene end was trimmed by 5 bases and the J gene end by 2 bases; junction bases not matched to a gene: 11. This CDR3 spans 16 amino acids. CDR1 SGHVS and CDR2 FQNEAQ come from the germline V gene. Together with reference TRBV7-8 and TRBJ2-5, the CDR3 gives the full variable domain: GAGVSQSPRYKVAKRGQDVALRCDPISGHVSLFWYQQALGQGPEFLTYFQNEAQLDKSGLPSDRFFAERPEGSVSTLKIQRTQQEDSAVYLCASSPVTGWRQETQYFGPGTRLLVL.

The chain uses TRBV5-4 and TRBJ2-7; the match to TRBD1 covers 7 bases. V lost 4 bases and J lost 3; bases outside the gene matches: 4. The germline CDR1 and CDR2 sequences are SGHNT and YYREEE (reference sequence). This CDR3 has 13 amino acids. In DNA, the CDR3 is TGTGCCAGCAGCGTGGACAGGATCTACGAGCAGTACTTC. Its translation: CASSVDRIYEQYF.

CDR3 loop: CASSRLAGVFYNEQFF. The CDR3 region has the DNA TGTGCCAGCAGCCGACTAGCGGGAGTCTTTTACAATGAGCAGTTCTTC. V and J are TRBV28 and TRBJ2-1; TRBD2 matches at 12 bases. The CDR3 extends over 16 amino acids. Trimming took 6 bases from V and 4 from J; bases not matched to a gene: 7. CDR1 MDHEN and CDR2 SYDVKM come from the germline V gene.

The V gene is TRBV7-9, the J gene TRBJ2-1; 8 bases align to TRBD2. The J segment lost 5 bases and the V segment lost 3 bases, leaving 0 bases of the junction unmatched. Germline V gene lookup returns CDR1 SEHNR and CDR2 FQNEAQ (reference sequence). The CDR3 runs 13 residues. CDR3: CASSLREDNEQFF. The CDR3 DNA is TGTGCCAGCAGCTTGCGGGAGGACAATGAGCAGTTCTTC.

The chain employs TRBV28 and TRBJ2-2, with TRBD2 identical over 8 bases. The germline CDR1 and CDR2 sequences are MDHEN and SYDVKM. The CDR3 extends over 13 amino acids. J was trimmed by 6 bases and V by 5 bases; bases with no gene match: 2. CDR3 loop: CASSRTSPGELFF. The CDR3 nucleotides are TGTGCCAGCAGTAGGACTAGCCCCGGGGAGCTGTTTTTT.

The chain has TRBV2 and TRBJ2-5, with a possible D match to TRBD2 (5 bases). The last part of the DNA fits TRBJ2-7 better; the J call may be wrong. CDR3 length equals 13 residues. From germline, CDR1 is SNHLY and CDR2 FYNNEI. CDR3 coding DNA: TGTGCCAGCAGTGATGAGGGTCTCTACGAGCAGTACTTC. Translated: CASSDEGLYEQYF.

Written as DNA, the CDR3 is TGTGCCAGCTCATGGGGCCAGAACACTGAAGCTTTCTTT. Its protein is CASSWGQNTEAFF. This rearrangement joins TRBV18 to TRBJ1-1; D perhaps matches TRBD1 (5 bases). Trimming cost V 5 bases and J 1 base, with 8 bases left between them. The CDR3 is 13 amino acids. Germline V gene data show CDR1 as KGHSH and CDR2 as LQKENI.

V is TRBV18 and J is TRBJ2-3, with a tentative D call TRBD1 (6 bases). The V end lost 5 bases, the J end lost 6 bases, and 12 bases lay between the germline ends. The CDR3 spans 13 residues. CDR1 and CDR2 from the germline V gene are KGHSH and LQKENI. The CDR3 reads CASSSTQGDTQYF. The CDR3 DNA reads TGTGCCAGCTCATCTACGCAGGGGGATACGCAGTATTTT.